This T cell receptor beta chain comes out of a study of T cells in Graves' hyperthyroidism and ophthalmopathy. Over 18 months, lack of ophthalmopathy progression marked Graves' hyperthyroidism as stable. This clonotype was seen ten or more times. TCR beta CDR3 regions were amplified from RNA. HTBI primers were employed in a first-round RT-PCR of the TCR CDR3. TCRdb reprocessed the multiplex PCR reads with MiXCR, giving one entry per CDR3 protein. In the table there are some 460,000 distinct CDR3 sequences, 15% to 19% of which are singletons. The sequenced material came from blood. The TCR sequence derives from a woman under 30 with Graves' hyperthyroidism.

The CDR3 region is CASRPRGHAQETQYF. DNA of the CDR3: TGTGCCAGCCGGCCACGGGGACACGCCCAAGAGACCCAGTACTTC. This sequence joins TRBV2 and TRBJ2-5; TRBD1 is a possible D gene (6 bases). V was trimmed by 8 bases and J by 1 base, leaving 17 bases between them. CDR1 is SNHLY, CDR2 FYNNEI, per germline. This CDR3 has 15 amino acids.